The present T cell receptor (beta chain) was sequenced within a study of blood T cell repertoires in COVID-19. Whole-study context: Donors in the United States, Italy and Spain gave samples during acute or convalescent COVID-19.

Method: immunoSEQ multiplex PCR; TCRdb's copy keeps in-frame clones and lacks some. The data show over 250,000 clones, roughly nine tenths seen once. This clone was seen only a few times. The receptor's source is a woman in her twenties or thirties with COVID-19, enrolled during active disease. Sequencing was done on a sample of peripheral blood.

The CDR3 spells CASSLQSSYEQYF. The DNA for the CDR3 is TGTGCCAGCAGCTTACAGTCCTCCTACGAGCAGTACTTC. The chain is built from TRBV11-2 and TRBJ2-7; D ambiguous. The CDR3 spans 13 residues. The V end lost 2 bases, the J end lost 0 bases, and 5 bases lay between the germline ends. The germline gives CDR1 SGHAT, CDR2 FQNNGV.